This T cell receptor (beta chain) was sequenced in a study of blood T cell repertoires in COVID-19. Study summary: Acute-phase and convalescent COVID-19 samples originated in the United States, Italy and Spain. T cells, B-cell-depleted T cells, or PBMCs provided the cDNA or gDNA that served as material.

The authors' processing: Nucleated cell counts were estimated from reference gene primer amplification. Measured with immunoSEQ multiplex PCR; TCRdb has only the in-frame clones, and not every one. D and trimming were read from the DNA, whereas the V and J calls and clone size are those reported in that table. The data hold over 250,000 clones, with 75% to 90% observed a single time. V was clipped by 9 bases and J by 5 bases, with 17 bases between them. CDR3 size: 14 residues. CDR1 is SGHTA and CDR2 is FQGNSA in the germline V gene. This clonotype originated in a woman aged 55 to 70 with acute or convalescent COVID-19. The chain employs TRBV7-2 and TRBJ1-5, with D possibly TRBD1 on 6 matching bases. The sequenced material came from peripheral blood. CDR3 nucleotides: TGTGCCAGTTCAATCCGGGACATCTATCAGCCCCAGCATTTT. Translated, it gives CASSIRDIYQPQHF.